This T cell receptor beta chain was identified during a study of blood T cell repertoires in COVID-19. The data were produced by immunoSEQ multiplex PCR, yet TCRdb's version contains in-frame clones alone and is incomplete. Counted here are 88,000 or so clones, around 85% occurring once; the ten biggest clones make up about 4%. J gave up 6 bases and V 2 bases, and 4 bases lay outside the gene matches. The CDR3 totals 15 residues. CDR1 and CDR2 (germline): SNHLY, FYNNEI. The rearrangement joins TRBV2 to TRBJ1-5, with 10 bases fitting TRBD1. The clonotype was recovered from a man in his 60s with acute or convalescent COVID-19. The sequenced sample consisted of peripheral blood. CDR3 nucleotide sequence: TGTGCCAGCAGTGAACAGGACAGGGGGGGTCAGCCCCAGCATTTT. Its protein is CASSEQDRGGQPQHF.